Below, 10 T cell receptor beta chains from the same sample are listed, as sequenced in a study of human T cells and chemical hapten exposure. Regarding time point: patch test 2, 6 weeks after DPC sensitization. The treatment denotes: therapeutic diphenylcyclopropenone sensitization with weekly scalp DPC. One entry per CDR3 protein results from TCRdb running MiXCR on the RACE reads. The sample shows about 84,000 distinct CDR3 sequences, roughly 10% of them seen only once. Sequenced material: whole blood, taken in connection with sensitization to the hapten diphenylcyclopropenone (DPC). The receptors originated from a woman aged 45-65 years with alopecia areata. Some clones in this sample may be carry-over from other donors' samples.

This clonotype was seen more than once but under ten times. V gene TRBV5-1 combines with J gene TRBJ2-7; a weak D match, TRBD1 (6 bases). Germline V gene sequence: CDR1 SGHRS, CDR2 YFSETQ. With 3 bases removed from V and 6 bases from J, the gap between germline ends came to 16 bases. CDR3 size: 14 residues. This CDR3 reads CASSSQGWGAEQYF. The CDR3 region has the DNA TGCGCCAGCAGCTCACAGGGTTGGGGCGCCGAGCAGTACTTC.

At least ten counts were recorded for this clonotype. CDR3 nucleotides: TGCAGCGTAGGGGGGAATAGCAATCAGCCCCAGCATTTT. It specifies CSVGGNSNQPQHF. The rearrangement joins TRBV29-1 to TRBJ1-5, with TRBD1 as a possible D gene (6 bases). V lost 6 bases, J lost 0 bases, and 9 bases lay in between. Germline loops: CDR1 SQVTM, CDR2 ANQGSEA. CDR3 length equals 13 residues. Full variable domain (remainder filled in from reference TRBV29-1 and TRBJ1-5): SAVISQKPSRDICQRGTSLTIQCQVDSQVTMMFWYRQQPGQSLTLIATANQGSEATYESGFVIDKFPISRPNLTFSTLTVSNMSPEDSSIYLCSVGGNSNQPQHFGDGTRLSIL.

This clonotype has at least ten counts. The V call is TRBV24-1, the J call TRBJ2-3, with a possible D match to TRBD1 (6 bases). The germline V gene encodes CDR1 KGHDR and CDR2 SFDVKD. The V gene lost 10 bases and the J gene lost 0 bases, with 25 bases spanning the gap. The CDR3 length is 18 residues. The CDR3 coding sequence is TGTGCCACGAGAATCAGGGGTCGATGGGAAGGTAGCACAGATACGCAGTATTTT. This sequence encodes CATRIRGRWEGSTDTQYF.

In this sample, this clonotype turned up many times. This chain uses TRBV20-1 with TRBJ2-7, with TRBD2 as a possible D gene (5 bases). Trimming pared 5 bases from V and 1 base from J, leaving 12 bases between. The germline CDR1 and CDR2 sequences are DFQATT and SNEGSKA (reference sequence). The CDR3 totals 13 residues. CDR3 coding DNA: TGCAGTGCTGGCCAAGCGGTTTCCTACGAGCAGTACTTC. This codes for CSAGQAVSYEQYF.

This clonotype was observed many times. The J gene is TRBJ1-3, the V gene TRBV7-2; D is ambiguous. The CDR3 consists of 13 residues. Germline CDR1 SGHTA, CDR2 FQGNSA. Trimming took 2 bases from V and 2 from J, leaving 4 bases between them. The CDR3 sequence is CASSLLPGNTIYF. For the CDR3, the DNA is TGTGCCAGCAGCTTACTGCCTGGAAACACCATATATTTT.

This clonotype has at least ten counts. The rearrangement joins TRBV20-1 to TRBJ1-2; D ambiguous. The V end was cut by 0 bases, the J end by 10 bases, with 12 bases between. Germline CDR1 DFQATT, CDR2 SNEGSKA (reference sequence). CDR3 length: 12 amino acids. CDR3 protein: CSARDLIRPYTF. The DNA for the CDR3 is TGCAGTGCTAGAGATCTTATCAGACCCTACACCTTC.

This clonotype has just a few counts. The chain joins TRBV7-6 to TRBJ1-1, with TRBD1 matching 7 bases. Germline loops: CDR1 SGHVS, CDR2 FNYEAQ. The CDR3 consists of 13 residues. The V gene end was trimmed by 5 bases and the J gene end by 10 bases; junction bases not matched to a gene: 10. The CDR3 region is CASSEGTAPGAFF. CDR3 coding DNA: TGTGCCAGCAGCGAGGGGACAGCCCCGGGAGCTTTCTTT.

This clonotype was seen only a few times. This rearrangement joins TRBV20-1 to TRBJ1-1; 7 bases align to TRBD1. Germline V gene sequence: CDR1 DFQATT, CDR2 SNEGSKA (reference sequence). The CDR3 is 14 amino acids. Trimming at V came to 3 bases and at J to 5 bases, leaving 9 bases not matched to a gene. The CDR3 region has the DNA TGCAGTGCTAGTCTCCAGGGGGTACGGACTGAAGCTTTCTTT. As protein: CSASLQGVRTEAFF.

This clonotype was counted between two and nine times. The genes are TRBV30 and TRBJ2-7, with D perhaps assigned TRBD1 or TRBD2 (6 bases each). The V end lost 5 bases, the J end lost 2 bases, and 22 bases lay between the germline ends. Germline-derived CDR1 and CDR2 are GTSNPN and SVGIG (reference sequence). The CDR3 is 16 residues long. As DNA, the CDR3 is TGTGCCTGGGACGGCCGCTGGGCCGGGGGCCCCTACGAGCAGTACTTC. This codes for CAWDGRWAGGPYEQYF.

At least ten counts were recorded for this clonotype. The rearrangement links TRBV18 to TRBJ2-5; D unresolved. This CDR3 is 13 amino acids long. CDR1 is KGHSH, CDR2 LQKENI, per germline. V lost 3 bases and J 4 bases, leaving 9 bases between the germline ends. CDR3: CASSPGSLETQYF. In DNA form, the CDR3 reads TGTGCCAGCTCACCTGGGTCTCTAGAGACCCAGTACTTC.